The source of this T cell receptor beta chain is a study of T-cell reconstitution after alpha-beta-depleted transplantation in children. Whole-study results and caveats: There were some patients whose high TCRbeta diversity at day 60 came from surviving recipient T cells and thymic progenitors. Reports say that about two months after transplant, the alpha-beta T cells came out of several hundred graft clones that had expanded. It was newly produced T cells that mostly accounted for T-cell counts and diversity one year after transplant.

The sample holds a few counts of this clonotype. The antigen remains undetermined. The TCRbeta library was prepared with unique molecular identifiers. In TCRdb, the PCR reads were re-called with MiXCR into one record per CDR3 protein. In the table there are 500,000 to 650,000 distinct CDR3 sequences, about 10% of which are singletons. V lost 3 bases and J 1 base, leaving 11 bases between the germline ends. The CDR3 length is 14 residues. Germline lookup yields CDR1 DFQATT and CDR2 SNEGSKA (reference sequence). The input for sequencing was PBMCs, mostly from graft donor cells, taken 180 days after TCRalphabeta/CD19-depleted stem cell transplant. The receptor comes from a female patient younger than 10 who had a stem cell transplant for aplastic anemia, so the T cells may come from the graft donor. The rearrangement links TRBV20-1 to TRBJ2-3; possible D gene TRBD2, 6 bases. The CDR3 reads CSASSPGGTDTQYF. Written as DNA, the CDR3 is TGCAGTGCTAGTTCGCCGGGGGGCACAGATACGCAGTATTTT.